The 7 T cell receptor beta chains in this list originate from one sample, sequenced in a study of CD8+CD57+ T cells in acquired aplastic anemia. TCR beta VDJ and CDR3 profiling used genomic DNA as template. TCRdb reanalysed the reads using MiXCR and keeps one entry per CDR3 protein. This table has approximately 250,000 distinct CDR3 sequences, approximately 79% appearing once. Selection for sequencing was limited to patients who had shown CD8+CD57+ cell expansion by flow cytometry. The sequencing input was sorted CD4+, CD8+, or CD8+CD57+ T cells (not recorded which) from PBMCs. The origin of the receptors is a human donor with aplastic anemia.

Details on this clonotype: This is likely a read error, given that the CDR3 carries no conserved phenylalanine or tryptophan at its end. The DNA is omitted, as the CDR3 cannot be located on it reliably, and the CDR3 follows TCRdb's listing. The chain couples TRBV7-9 to TRBJ2-3; the table names TRBD2, a call not compared with the DNA. The CDR3 is 13 amino acids long, termini counted. CDR1 and CDR2 from the germline V gene are SEHNR and FQNEAQ (reference sequence). The CDR3 loop is CASSDESSGRKYD.

The gene calls are TRBV9 and TRBJ1-5; TRBD1 agrees at 7 bases. This CDR3 comprises 17 residues. The germline V gene encodes CDR1 SGDLS and CDR2 YYNGEE. J was trimmed by 2 bases and V by 3 bases; bases with no gene match: 11. CDR3 nucleotides: TGTGCCAGCAGCGCCCAGGGTGGGGACAGCCGCAATCAGCCCCAGCATTTT. It codes for CASSAQGGDSRNQPQHF.

The chain couples TRBV19 to TRBJ2-7; 7 nucleotides match TRBD1. Germline V gives CDR1 LNHDA, CDR2 SQIVND (reference sequence). The CDR3 runs 15 residues. V lost 4 bases to trimming and J lost 0 bases; unmatched junction nucleotides: 6. CDR3 amino acids: CASSTTGDLSYEQYV. The CDR3 DNA is TGTGCCAGTAGTACTACAGGGGACCTCTCCTACGAGCAGTACGTC.

V usage is TRBV20-1 and J usage is TRBJ1-6; 9 bases map to TRBD1. The CDR3 covers 14 residues. Germline V gene sequence: CDR1 DFQATT, CDR2 SNEGSKA (reference sequence). Trimming at V came to 4 bases and at J to 9 bases, leaving 7 bases not matched to a gene. The CDR3 DNA is TGCAGTGCTACTCCGGGACAGGGAGGTTCACCCCTCCACTTT. It translates to CSATPGQGGSPLHF.

This chain uses TRBV9 with TRBJ2-3; 8 bases map to TRBD2. CDR3 length: 14 amino acids. J lost 13 bases, V lost 0 bases, and 10 bases had no gene match. Germline V lookup: CDR1 SGDLS, CDR2 YYNGEE. The CDR3 reads CASSVARGGGTEYF. CDR3 nucleotides: TGTGCCAGCAGCGTAGCGAGAGGCGGGGGGACTGAGTATTTT.

The genes are TRBV7-8 and TRBJ2-7; D is unresolved. Per the germline V gene, CDR1 is SGHVS and CDR2 is FQNEAQ. Trimming left V 3 bases short and J 4 bases short, with 25 bases between. There are 18 residues in the CDR3. The CDR3 loop is CASSFHAGPDTQYYEQYV. The CDR3 DNA follows: TGTGCCAGCAGCTTTCATGCAGGCCCCGATACGCAGTATTACGAGCAGTACGTC.

The CDR3, as DNA: TGCGCCAGCAGCGAATACAGCATCAACACTTTCTTT. Its protein product is CASSEYSINTFF. The J gene is TRBJ1-1, the V gene TRBV5-1; the D is unclear. The CDR3 extends over 12 amino acids. Germline V CDR1 and CDR2: SGHRS, YFSETQ. V lost 4 bases and J lost 12, with 16 bases in between.